This TCR beta chain appears in the sequencing data of a study of T cells in women clearing cervical HPV infection (dated by TCRdb to 2016 to 2019). Describing the broader study: The cases were 20 to 25 women with histologically confirmed HPV16-related CIN3 or worse, and 2 of those women had invasive cancers. For cases, a median interval of about 150 days, with an interquartile range of about 85 to 200 days, was observed between lesion detection and blood sampling. An exploratory proof-of-principle case-control study, nested within the Guanacaste HPV Natural History Study in Costa Rica, was conducted to compare TCR repertoires across cervical HPV16 outcomes. The controls were about two dozen women whose single incident HPV16 infection cleared within 12 months with no development of precancer or cancer. Cases and controls were matched on age within five years and on year of sample collection. In the parent cohort, around 9,800 women aged 18 or older were enrolled in Guanacaste, Costa Rica, during 1993 to 1994 and then followed for six to eight years. A median age of nearly 35 years was observed in cases versus approximately 40 in controls, and no significant differences in baseline characteristics were found. As quality controls, five blinded duplicates were added to each group, bringing the total to approximately 60 samples made up of roughly 50 participants and 10 or so replicates. Blood from cases was collected at the visit at which the lesion was first identified, whereas blood from controls was collected once infection was no longer detected. Because only a few women had HLA typing data, the possibility that HLA type acted as a confounder could not be ruled out. Study-wide conclusions, independent of this receptor: The cross-sectional design could not show whether the associations came before the infection or were a result of it, and neither effector/memory subsets nor HPV-specific T cells were isolated. Cases were distinguished from controls with an estimated AUC of approximately 0.79 by random forest classifiers combining richness and V gene abundances. CIN3+ cases had significantly higher TCR repertoire richness than controls across sequencing depths, but evenness did not differ between the groups. T-cell numbers per sample were unknown, so richness differences could reflect varying T-cell content rather than repertoire biology.

TCR beta CDR3 regions were amplified by multiplex PCR from an average of around 1,200 ng genomic DNA per sample using the immunoSEQ assay. Primer bias was corrected in the assay by using a complete synthetic TCR repertoire to establish an amplification baseline. Amplicons were sequenced on the Illumina platform. Concerning the study's data processing: Sequence errors were corrected by clustering with frequency ratios and a modified nearest-neighbor algorithm, and the sequences were then analyzed in the immunoSEQ Analyzer using IMGT gene definitions. At each rarefaction depth, TCR richness and evenness were averaged over 20 rarefaction repeats, and samples with fewer sequences than the depth were excluded. Wilcoxon rank sum tests with FDR correction were used to compare V, D and J gene relative abundances between the groups. An intraclass correlation of approximately 96% for TCR richness and an average of around 82% across some 66 gene segments were obtained from the blinded duplicates. Drawn from immuneACCESS, this table holds only the in-frame rearrangements with V and J called that TCRdb kept. Clones are partly lost; checked studies trace under half to an unresolved V gene and leave the rest unexplained. V and J calls and clone size are as listed in that table; D and trimming were resolved from the DNA. The sample's records list about 35,000 clones. The ten largest make up 1.5% to 2% of the sample.

Every participant had a single incident cervical HPV16 infection, and women with prevalent HPV16 infections were excluded. Cervical HPV DNA was detected by MY09/MY11 PCR, and genotyping was performed by dot-blot hybridization. About 15 mL of heparinized blood were centrifuged, and the buffy coat was aliquoted, frozen at -30°C, then stored at -80°C. QIAGEN kits were used to extract genomic DNA from the buffy coat specimens. A note on this clone: Its specific antigen is unknown.

The specimen sequenced was blood buffy coat. The sequence came from a woman aged 18 to 69 with a cervical HPV16 infection that either progressed to CIN3+ or cleared (not recorded which).

CDR3 DNA (partial): TGCGCCAGCAGTCCGGGACTTCCGAGCTCCTACGAG. Translated, this gives CASSPGLPSSYE. The whole CDR3 is CASSPGLPSSYEQYF. The rearrangement combines TRBV10-1 with TRBJ2-7, with a tentative D gene TRBD2 over 6 matching bases. The DNA ends 3 residues before the CDR3 does, and the rest of the CDR3 is filled in from the germline J gene. Counted from cysteine to phenylalanine, this CDR3 has 15 amino acids. Only the CDR3 bases that were read are kept: 36 of them, in frame from base 1. CDR1 WNHNN and CDR2 SYGVQD were looked up in the germline V gene (reference sequence). The V and J ends are trimmed by 5 bases and 0 bases, leaving 14 bases between them.